The next 27 T cell receptor beta chains were all read from a single sample in a study of a mutant IDH1 vaccine in newly diagnosed glioma (dated by TCRdb to about 2021). What these receptors recognize is not known. Preparation of the library involved the immunoSEQ multiplex PCR assay. Not all clones reach the TCRdb copy of this immuneACCESS table, which keeps in-frame sequences only. Checked studies attribute under half of the gap to unresolved V genes and leave the rest unexplained. In this sample the table shows 57,000 or so clones, under 85% of which occur a single time. The ten largest clones represent about 3.8% of the sample. The label giving this sample's time point can be read as: week 11, during vaccination. Each vaccine dose, consisting of 300 ug of a 20-mer mutant IDH1 peptide in Montanide, was administered subcutaneously with topical imiquimod. Here the sequenced sample was PBMCs, taken from a glioma patient whose treatment included an IDH1 peptide vaccine. The origin of the receptors is a man aged 30-40 years with glioma.

This clone was counted a few times. The chain joins TRBV6-5 to TRBJ1-5, with D tentatively TRBD1 (6 bases). The germline CDR1 and CDR2 sequences are MNHEY and SVGAGI. V shed 7 bases and J shed 6 bases, with 19 bases lying between them. This CDR3 has 15 residues. CDR3 protein: CASTMGQGMGQPQHF. For the CDR3, the DNA is TGTGCCAGCACCATGGGGCAGGGGATGGGTCAGCCCCAGCATTTT.

The genes are TRBV15 and TRBJ1-5; the D gene is possibly TRBD1 (5 bases). Looked up from germline, CDR1 is LNHNV and CDR2 is YYDKDF (reference sequence). The CDR3 contains 15 residues. V was pared by 0 bases and J by 4 bases, with 10 bases between. The CDR3 DNA reads as TGTGCCACCAGCAGAGATCCGGGGACGAATCAGCCCCAGCATTTT. It is translated as CATSRDPGTNQPQHF.

This chain connects TRBV28 to TRBJ2-5, with D maybe TRBD1 (6 bases). CDR3 length equals 14 residues. Germline V CDR1 and CDR2: MDHEN, SYDVKM. The V gene lost 4 bases and the J gene lost 7 bases, with 16 bases spanning the gap. CDR3 DNA: TGTGCCAGCAGTTCGCGGACAGTCCGGGGGACCCAGTACTTC. It encodes CASSSRTVRGTQYF.

The chain's CDR3 is CASSLVAGANSPLHF. The CDR3 nucleotides read TGTGCCAGCAGCTTAGTAGCAGGAGCCAATTCACCCCTCCACTTT. The chain couples TRBV7-8 to TRBJ1-6; unclear D gene. This CDR3 contains 15 residues. V was cut by 1 base and J by 7 bases, with 11 bases left in between. Germline V gene lookup returns CDR1 SGHVS and CDR2 FQNEAQ.

V usage is TRBV28 and J usage is TRBJ2-3; D ambiguous. The CDR3 covers 15 residues. V was shortened by 3 bases and J by 2 bases, with 12 bases between the two germline ends. From germline, CDR1 is MDHEN and CDR2 SYDVKM. CDR3 region: CASSFDGTSTDTQYF. The CDR3, as DNA: TGTGCCAGCAGTTTTGACGGAACCTCCACAGATACGCAGTATTTT.

In DNA, the CDR3 is TGTGCCAGCAGCCAAAACAGGGGCAACTATGGCTACACCTTC. Encoded protein: CASSQNRGNYGYTF. The chain employs TRBV14 and TRBJ1-2; 7 bases align to TRBD1. V lost 2 bases to trimming and J lost 2 bases; unmatched junction nucleotides: 2. Germline CDR1 is SGHDN and CDR2 is FVKESK. This CDR3 region has 14 residues.

J is TRBJ2-1 and V is TRBV9; D is ambiguous. The CDR3 runs 15 residues. Trimming removed 4 bases from V and 3 bases from J, with 14 bases in between. Germline CDR1 SGDLS, CDR2 YYNGEE. The CDR3 here is CASSPPRAYYNEQFF. CDR3 nucleotide sequence: TGTGCCAGCAGCCCCCCCAGAGCCTACTACAATGAGCAGTTCTTC.

This chain connects TRBV7-9 to TRBJ1-2, with D possibly TRBD1 on 6 matching bases. Germline CDR1 and CDR2: SEHNR and FQNEAQ (reference sequence). The CDR3 is made up of 13 amino acids. V was cut by 2 bases and J by 6 bases, with 10 bases left in between. The CDR3 DNA reads TGTGCCAGCAGCTTACAGGGGATGAATGGCTACACCTTC. Residues: CASSLQGMNGYTF.

V is TRBV6-5 and J is TRBJ1-2; no clear D gene. V was cut by 2 bases and J by 2 bases, with 6 bases left in between. Per germline, CDR1 MNHEY and CDR2 SVGAGI. The CDR3 totals 13 residues. CDR3 residues: CASSYPENYGYTF. CDR3 sequence (DNA): TGTGCCAGCAGTTACCCCGAGAACTATGGCTACACCTTC.

V is TRBV27 and J is TRBJ1-4, with TRBD1 as a possible D gene (6 bases). The CDR3 contains 15 residues. In germline, CDR1 is MNHEY, CDR2 SMNVEV (reference sequence). V lost 4 bases to trimming and J lost 3 bases, with 12 bases between them. The CDR3, as DNA: TGTGCCAGCAGTTCCGCGGGGGCGGCTAATGAAAAACTGTTTTTT. It codes for CASSSAGAANEKLFF. The whole variable domain, remainder taken from reference TRBV27 and TRBJ1-4, is EAQVTQNPRYLITVTGKKLTVTCSQNMNHEYMSWYRQDPGLGLRQIYYSMNVEVTDKGDVPEGYKVSRKEKRNFPLILESPSPNQTSLYFCASSSAGAANEKLFFGSGTQLSVL.

The rearrangement links TRBV5-1 to TRBJ1-2; D gene unclear. CDR1 is SGHRS and CDR2 is YFSETQ in the germline V gene. Trimming cost V 0 bases and J 7 bases, with 7 bases left between them. The CDR3 is 12 amino acids. CDR3 region: CASSLARFGYTF. The DNA of the CDR3 is TGCGCCAGCAGCTTGGCCAGGTTTGGCTACACCTTC.

The chain combines TRBV7-3 with TRBJ2-5; 10 bases are shared with TRBD2. The length of the CDR3 is 16 residues. In germline, CDR1 is SGHTA, CDR2 FQGTGA. Trimming cost V 5 bases and J 5 bases; bases outside gene matches: 11. CDR3 loop: CASSPTGSGGAETQYF. DNA of the CDR3: TGTGCCAGCAGCCCCACGGGGAGCGGGGGGGCGGAGACCCAGTACTTC.

V usage is TRBV7-8 and J usage is TRBJ1-1; the match to TRBD1 covers 9 bases. The germline V gene has CDR1 SGHVS and CDR2 FQNEAQ. The CDR3 sequence is 15 residues long. The V and J ends lost 2 bases and 8 bases, in that order; junction bases with no gene match: 9. CDR3: CASSLTTGGIGEAFF. The CDR3 bases are TGTGCCAGCAGCTTAACGACAGGGGGGATAGGGGAAGCTTTCTTT.

The gene calls are TRBV28 and TRBJ1-2, with D maybe TRBD1 (5 bases). The CDR3 sequence is 15 residues long. Germline V gives CDR1 MDHEN, CDR2 SYDVKM. V was trimmed by 4 bases and J by 3 bases, leaving 15 bases between them. The CDR3 region is CASSSTVSWDYGYTF. DNA for the CDR3: TGTGCCAGCAGTTCGACAGTTTCCTGGGACTATGGCTACACCTTC.

The rearrangement joins TRBV6-6 to TRBJ1-1; 7 bases match TRBD1. V trimming: 7 bases; J trimming: 11 bases; junction bases outside the gene matches: 13. The CDR3 length is 13 residues. Germline loops: CDR1 MNHNY, CDR2 SVGAGI (reference sequence). The CDR3 region has the DNA TGTGCCAGCACCGCCGACAGGGTATACAATGCTTTCTTT. Translation gives CASTADRVYNAFF.

The V call is TRBV4-2, the J call TRBJ2-5; 9 positions agree with TRBD1. The DNA end lines up better with TRBJ2-7; the J call may be wrong. Germline V gives CDR1 LGHNA, CDR2 YNFKEQ. This CDR3 is built from 14 residues. The CDR3 nucleotides read TGTGCCAGCAGCTACCGGGACAGGGATGGCGAGCAGTACTTC. Encoded protein: CASSYRDRDGEQYF.

The J gene is TRBJ2-1, the V gene TRBV4-1; D may be TRBD2 (7 bases). CDR3 size: 17 residues. Germline values: CDR1 MGHRA, CDR2 YSYEKL. V dropped 0 bases and J dropped 4 bases, with 16 bases sitting between them. CDR3 nucleotides: TGCGCCAGCAGCCAAGATCGAGGGGGGGCTATTTACAATGAGCAGTTCTTC. Protein product: CASSQDRGGAIYNEQFF.

The V and J genes are TRBV7-8 and TRBJ1-2, with TRBD1 matching 8 bases. Germline-derived CDR1 and CDR2 are SGHVS and FQNEAQ. Losses at the gene ends were 5 bases for V and 2 bases for J; bases not matched to a gene: 7. CDR3 length equals 15 residues. DNA of the CDR3: TGTGCCAGCAGCCCTCGGACAGGGAACAACTATGGCTACACCTTC. This sequence encodes CASSPRTGNNYGYTF.

This clone was seen a single time. The J gene is TRBJ2-1, the V gene TRBV19; a possible D gene is TRBD2 (5 bases). The germline gives CDR1 LNHDA, CDR2 SQIVND (reference sequence). Trimming removed 6 bases at V and 3 bases at J, with 9 bases between. CDR3 length equals 13 residues. The CDR3 is CASSERNYNEQFF. The DNA of the CDR3 is TGTGCCAGTAGCGAGCGGAACTACAATGAGCAGTTCTTC.

This chain joins TRBV5-1 and TRBJ2-1; D is unresolved. Trimming left V 0 bases short and J 0 bases short, with 13 bases between. Germline CDR1 and CDR2: SGHRS and YFSETQ. The CDR3 is 17 amino acids. In DNA form, the CDR3 reads TGCGCCAGCAGCTTGGTTGGGCTTATCGACTCCTACAATGAGCAGTTCTTC. This codes for CASSLVGLIDSYNEQFF.

The rearrangement uses TRBV6-5 and TRBJ1-6; no definite D call. CDR1 is MNHEY and CDR2 is SVGAGI in the germline V gene. The germline V and J ends were trimmed by 6 bases and 9 bases, with 9 bases remaining between them. The CDR3 runs to 12 residues. DNA of the CDR3: TGTGCCAGCAGCAGTGCCCTTTCACCCCTCCACTTT. It encodes CASSSALSPLHF.

The chain uses TRBV2 and TRBJ1-2, with 8 nucleotides matching TRBD1. CDR3 length equals 14 residues. Germline CDR1 and CDR2: SNHLY and FYNNEI. After removal of 1 base from V and 4 bases from J, the junction contained 2 bases not matched to a gene. The CDR3 is CASSEGTGPYGYTF. The CDR3 DNA is TGTGCCAGCAGTGAAGGGACAGGGCCCTATGGCTACACCTTC.

The chain uses TRBV7-9 and TRBJ2-1; D may correspond to TRBD1 or TRBD2 (5 bases each). Between the trimmed V and J ends, which lost 5 bases and 4 bases, there was a span of 18 bases. Germline assignment: CDR1 SEHNR and CDR2 FQNEAQ (reference sequence). This CDR3 is 16 amino acids long. The CDR3 bases are TGTGCCAGCAGCGCAACTTTCGGGGCGGCTTACAATGAGCAGTTCTTC. Its protein product is CASSATFGAAYNEQFF.

The rearrangement joins TRBV7-9 to TRBJ1-1; 7 bases agree with TRBD1. The V gene end was trimmed by 5 bases and the J gene end by 4 bases; junction bases not matched to a gene: 13. The CDR3 runs 16 residues. Germline V lookup: CDR1 SEHNR, CDR2 FQNEAQ (reference sequence). CDR3: CASSPSGSRGSTEAFF. The CDR3 DNA reads as TGTGCCAGCAGCCCAAGCGGTAGCAGGGGGAGCACTGAAGCTTTCTTT.

The chain carries TRBV9 and TRBJ2-3, with a weak D call TRBD2 (5 bases). The length of the CDR3 is 16 residues. Germline V CDR1 and CDR2: SGDLS, YYNGEE. Trimming removed 0 bases at V and 0 bases at J, with 11 bases between. The CDR3 protein is CASSVGADPSTDTQYF. Here the CDR3 DNA reads TGTGCCAGCAGCGTAGGAGCGGATCCTAGCACAGATACGCAGTATTTT.

This clone has a single count. The chain combines TRBV7-2 with TRBJ2-5; D gene uncertain. The assigned J gene may be wrong: the sequence end matches TRBJ2-7 better. CDR3 length: 16 residues. Germline V gene sequence: CDR1 SGHTA, CDR2 FQGNSA. DNA of the CDR3: TGTGCCAGCAGCCCCCTTGGAAGAGCACAATCGACCGAGCAGTACTTC. The encoded protein is CASSPLGRAQSTEQYF.

The chain carries TRBV9 and TRBJ2-4, with unresolved D. The CDR3 sequence is 13 residues long. V was shortened by 4 bases and J by 6 bases, with 11 bases between the two germline ends. Per the germline V gene, CDR1 is SGDLS and CDR2 is YYNGEE. The CDR3 reads CASSLSPVNIQYF. The CDR3 DNA sequence: TGTGCCAGCAGCCTTTCCCCAGTAAACATTCAGTACTTC.